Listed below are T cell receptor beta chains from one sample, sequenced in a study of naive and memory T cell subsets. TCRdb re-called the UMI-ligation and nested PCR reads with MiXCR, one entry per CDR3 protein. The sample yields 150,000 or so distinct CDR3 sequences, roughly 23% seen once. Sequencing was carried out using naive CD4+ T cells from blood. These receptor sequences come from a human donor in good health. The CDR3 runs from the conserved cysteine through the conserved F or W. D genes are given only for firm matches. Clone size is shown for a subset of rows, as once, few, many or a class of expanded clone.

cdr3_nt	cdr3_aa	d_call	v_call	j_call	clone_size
TGTGCCATCAGGAGCACAGATACGCAGTATTTT	CAIRSTDTQYF	-	TRBV10-3	TRBJ2-3	-
TGTGCCAGCTCACCGGTCTCGGACGGCCGATCCACCATATATTTT	CASSPVSDGRSTIYF	-	TRBV18	TRBJ1-3	many
TGTGCCAGCAGGGGGCCCTACAATGAGCAGTTCTTC	CASRGPYNEQFF	-	TRBV3-1	TRBJ2-1	many
TGTGCCAGCAGTTCCCGAATTGATGAGCAGTTCTTC	CASSSRIDEQFF	-	TRBV28	TRBJ2-1	-
TGTGCCAGCAGCTTGGCCGACGAATCCTACGAGCAGTACTTC	CASSLADESYEQYF	-	TRBV5-4	TRBJ2-7	few
TGTGCCAGCAAAACAGGACCCTACGAGCAGTACTTC	CASKTGPYEQYF	-	TRBV28	TRBJ2-7	few
TGCAGCGTCTCGGGACAGGGGAACACCGGGGAGCTGTTTTTT	CSVSGQGNTGELFF	TRBD1	TRBV29-1	TRBJ2-2	many
TGTGCCAGTAGCGACGCTGGGACTAGCTCCTACGAGCAGTACTTC	CASSDAGTSSYEQYF	TRBD2	TRBV19	TRBJ2-7	few
TGTGCCAGTACCGGGTACGGGACTAGCGTTTACAATGAGCAGTTCTTC	CASTGYGTSVYNEQFF	TRBD2	TRBV19	TRBJ2-1	few
TGTGCCAGCAGTTTGTACAGGGGGCATAAGGAGCAGTACTTC	CASSLYRGHKEQYF	TRBD1	TRBV12-3/TRBV12-4	TRBJ2-7	few
TGTGCCAGCAGCGTAGGGGGGGGGCTGGGTTCACCCCTCCACTTT	CASSVGGGLGSPLHF	-	TRBV9	TRBJ1-6	once
TGTGCCAGCTCACAGAGGACACCGTCCTACGAGCAGTACTTC	CASSQRTPSYEQYF	-	TRBV18	TRBJ2-7	-
TGTGCCAGCAGTGAAAGCGGGGCAGTGGCGCCCCAGCATTTT	CASSESGAVAPQHF	-	TRBV6-1	TRBJ1-5	-
TGTGCCAGCAGTTTATTATATGAGCAGTTCTTC	CASSLLYEQFF	-	TRBV28	TRBJ2-1	few
TGTGCCAGCAGTCCTACAGGGAACTATGGCTACACCTTC	CASSPTGNYGYTF	-	TRBV6-1	TRBJ1-2	-
TGTGCCAGCAGCGTGGTCGGGGAGACCCAGTACTTC	CASSVVGETQYF	-	TRBV9	TRBJ2-5	-
TGCAGTGCCAACCCAACAGGCAACTATGGCTACACCTTC	CSANPTGNYGYTF	-	TRBV20-1	TRBJ1-2	many
TGTGCCAGCAGTTCTATGGGGATTTCCTACGAGCAGTACTTC	CASSSMGISYEQYF	-	TRBV12-3/TRBV12-4	TRBJ2-7	few
TGCGCCAGCAGGTATGAACTAGCGGTGAACAATGAGCAGTTCTTC	CASRYELAVNNEQFF	TRBD2	TRBV5-1	TRBJ2-1	-
TGCAGCGTTGTCGGGACAGGAGCCAATCAGCCCCAGCATTTT	CSVVGTGANQPQHF	TRBD1	TRBV29-1	TRBJ1-5	few
TGTGCCAGCAGGTCGGGACAGGGGCCCCAGCATTTT	CASRSGQGPQHF	TRBD1	TRBV28	TRBJ1-5	few
TGCAGTGCATGGACTAGCGGACGGTACAAAGAGCAGTTCTTC	CSAWTSGRYKEQFF	TRBD2	TRBV20-1	TRBJ2-1	-
TGTGCCAGCAGCTTAGGGGACAGGGGTTACTACGAGCAGTACTTC	CASSLGDRGYYEQYF	TRBD1	TRBV7-2	TRBJ2-7	-
TGCAGCGTCTGGACAGGGACTGGAAACACCATATATTTT	CSVWTGTGNTIYF	TRBD1	TRBV29-1	TRBJ1-3	-
TGTGCCAGCAGTTCAGCTAGCGGGCGCAAGGCTGGGGCCAACGTCCTGACTTTC	CASSSASGRKAGANVLTF	TRBD2	TRBV6-5	TRBJ2-6	-
TGTGCCAGCAGGCAGACTAGCGGGAGCTATGAGCAGTTCTTC	CASRQTSGSYEQFF	TRBD2	TRBV12-3/TRBV12-4	TRBJ2-1	-